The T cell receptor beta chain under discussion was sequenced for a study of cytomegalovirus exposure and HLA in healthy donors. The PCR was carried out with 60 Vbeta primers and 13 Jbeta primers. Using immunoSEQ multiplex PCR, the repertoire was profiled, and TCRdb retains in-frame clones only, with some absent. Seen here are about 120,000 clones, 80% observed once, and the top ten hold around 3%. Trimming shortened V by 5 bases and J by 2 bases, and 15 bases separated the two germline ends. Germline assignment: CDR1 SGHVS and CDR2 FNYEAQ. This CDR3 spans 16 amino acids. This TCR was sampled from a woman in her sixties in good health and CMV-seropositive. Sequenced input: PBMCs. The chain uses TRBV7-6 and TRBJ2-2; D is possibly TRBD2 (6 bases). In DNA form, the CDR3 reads TGTGCCAGCAGCCCCGGGACTTTCTTAAACACCGGGGAGCTGTTTTTT. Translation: CASSPGTFLNTGELFF.